These T cell receptor beta chains were read from a single sample in a study of graft-versus-host responses after intestinal transplantation. These TCRs' antigens remain unknown. Produced via immunoSEQ multiplex PCR; TCRdb's table is partial and in-frame only. The sample shows tens of thousands of clones, more than 85% of them seen only once. The sequencing used unstimulated CD8+ T cells sorted from spleen or lymph node cells, collected before transplant. These TCRs come from a human donor who was the organ donor for an intestinal transplant. The CDR3 runs from the conserved cysteine through the conserved F or W. The order of the fields is CDR3 protein, CDR3 DNA, J gene, D gene, clone size, V gene. D genes are given only for firm matches. Rows may omit the clone size; those that give it use once, few, many or a size class.

CDR3: CASSSGYGYTF
DNA: TGCGCCAGCAGCTCCGGCTATGGCTACACCTTC
J: TRBJ1-2
D: .
size: .
V: TRBV5-1

CDR3: CASSQEGSGTYGYTF
DNA: TGCGCCAGCAGCCAAGAAGGCAGTGGGACTTATGGCTACACCTTC
J: TRBJ1-2
D: .
size: once
V: TRBV4-1

CDR3: CASSSNRFGTRANEQFF
DNA: TGTGCCAGCAGTTCAAATCGGTTCGGGACTAGGGCCAATGAGCAGTTCTTC
J: TRBJ2-1
D: TRBD2
size: once
V: TRBV28

CDR3: CASSLTGTSGRDIQYF
DNA: TGTGCCAGCAGCTTAACCGGGACTAGCGGGAGGGACATTCAGTACTTC
J: TRBJ2-4
D: TRBD2
size: .
V: TRBV7-2

CDR3: CAVGAHSYEQYF
DNA: TGTGCCGTAGGGGCTCACTCCTACGAGCAGTACTTC
J: TRBJ2-7
D: .
size: .
V: TRBV27

CDR3: CASSREGIRGQPQHF
DNA: TGTGCCAGCTCACGGGAGGGGATAAGGGGGCAGCCCCAGCATTTT
J: TRBJ1-5
D: .
size: .
V: TRBV18

CDR3: CASGFRLAGGTDTQYF
DNA: TGTGCTAGTGGTTTCCGACTAGCGGGAGGCACAGATACGCAGTATTTT
J: TRBJ2-3
D: TRBD2
size: once
V: TRBV12-5

CDR3: CASSVGAGTDTQYF
DNA: TGTGCCAGCAGCGTAGGGGCAGGGACAGATACGCAGTATTTT
J: TRBJ2-3
D: .
size: .
V: TRBV9

CDR3: CASSELSDRNTGELFF
DNA: TGCGCCAGCAGTGAGTTAAGCGATCGCAACACCGGGGAGCTGTTTTTT
J: TRBJ2-2
D: .
size: once
V: TRBV10-1

CDR3: CATNTGDTEAFF
DNA: TGTGCCACTAATACAGGGGACACTGAAGCTTTCTTT
J: TRBJ1-1
D: TRBD1
size: .
V: TRBV19

CDR3: CASSLGRYEQYF
DNA: TGTGCCAGCAGCTTAGGCCGGTACGAGCAGTACTTC
J: TRBJ2-7
D: .
size: .
V: TRBV7-9

CDR3: CASSPEGSGGKLFF
DNA: TGTGCCAGCAGTCCTGAGGGAAGCGGGGGAAAACTGTTTTTT
J: TRBJ1-4
D: .
size: .
V: TRBV27

CDR3: CASSLGADNEQFF
DNA: TGTGCCAGCAGCTTAGGGGCAGACAATGAGCAGTTCTTC
J: TRBJ2-1
D: .
size: once
V: TRBV7-9

CDR3: CASSLNPYQTTLYF
DNA: TGTGCCAGTAGTCTCAACCCTTACCAGACTACGCTGTACTTC
J: TRBJ2-7
D: .
size: once
V: TRBV19

CDR3: CASSSQGRAFF
DNA: TGTGCCAGCAGCTCCCAGGGGCGAGCTTTCTTT
J: TRBJ1-1
D: .
size: .
V: TRBV4-2

CDR3: CASSSPPPERSSYNEQFF
DNA: TGTGCCAGCAGCTCCCCCCCGCCCGAAAGGAGCTCCTACAATGAGCAGTTCTTC
J: TRBJ2-1
D: .
size: .
V: TRBV7-9

CDR3: CASSEGRGTDTQYF
DNA: TGTGCCAGCAGTGAGGGTCGGGGGACAGATACGCAGTATTTT
J: TRBJ2-3
D: .
size: .
V: TRBV25-1

CDR3: CASSQRGWTNEQFF
DNA: TGTGCCAGCAGCCAACGGGGGTGGACAAATGAGCAGTTCTTC
J: TRBJ2-1
D: .
size: .
V: TRBV14

CDR3: CASSSFLTDTQYF
DNA: TGTGCCAGCAGTTCCTTTTTGACAGATACGCAGTATTTT
J: TRBJ2-3
D: .
size: .
V: TRBV9

CDR3: CASSEVRAGVGTDTQYF
DNA: TGTGCCAGCAGTGAGGTTCGAGCGGGAGTAGGAACAGATACGCAGTATTTT
J: TRBJ2-3
D: TRBD2
size: .
V: TRBV2

CDR3: CASSHAPGQGVTGELFF
DNA: TGCGCCAGCAGCCATGCTCCGGGACAGGGCGTCACCGGGGAGCTGTTTTTT
J: TRBJ2-2
D: TRBD1
size: once
V: TRBV5-1

CDR3: CASSFVGGYQETQYF
DNA: TGTGCCAGCAGCTTTGTGGGAGGATATCAAGAGACCCAGTACTTC
J: TRBJ2-5
D: .
size: .
V: TRBV7-2

CDR3: CASSPRAGQGFPYEQYF
DNA: TGTGCCAGCAGCCCCCGAGCCGGACAGGGGTTCCCCTACGAGCAGTACTTC
J: TRBJ2-7
D: TRBD1
size: .
V: TRBV11-2

CDR3: CASSIDLPQETQYF
DNA: TGTGCCAGTAGTATCGATCTCCCGCAGGAGACCCAGTACTTC
J: TRBJ2-5
D: .
size: .
V: TRBV19

CDR3: CASSLARGQMYIQYF
DNA: TGTGCCAGCAGTTTAGCCAGGGGGCAGATGTACATTCAGTACTTC
J: TRBJ2-4
D: TRBD1
size: once
V: TRBV27

CDR3: CAWSNRANEQFF
DNA: TGTGCCTGGAGTAACAGGGCCAATGAGCAGTTCTTC
J: TRBJ2-1
D: .
size: .
V: TRBV30

CDR3: CASSLAGNTEAFF
DNA: TGTGCCAGCAGTTTGGCTGGGAACACTGAAGCTTTCTTT
J: TRBJ1-1
D: .
size: .
V: TRBV27